These T cell receptor beta chains were read from a single sample in a study of naive and memory T cell subsets. TCRdb independently ran MiXCR on the UMI-ligation and nested PCR reads; one entry per CDR3 protein. The profile shows about 120,000 distinct CDR3 sequences, 35% to 45% of them singletons. Sequencing was performed on central memory CD4+ T cells from blood. The receptor set was obtained from a human donor in good health. Both conserved end residues are part of each CDR3. The D gene is left open where the match is weak. For some rows the clone size is stated as once, few or many, or as a class when expanded; others skip it.

v_call	j_call	clone_size	d_call	cdr3_aa	cdr3_nt
TRBV18	TRBJ1-1	.	.	CASSPGEYTEAFF	TGTGCCAGCTCACCAGGGGAGTACACTGAAGCTTTCTTT
TRBV29-1	TRBJ2-7	.	.	CSVGGGPTFEQYF	TGCAGCGTGGGGGGCGGACCGACCTTCGAGCAGTACTTC
TRBV7-2	TRBJ2-1	.	TRBD2	CASSLGAGGFYEQFF	TGTGCCAGCAGCTTAGGGGCGGGAGGGTTTTATGAGCAGTTCTTC
TRBV5-1	TRBJ2-3	once	.	CASALGTISTDTQYF	TGCGCCAGCGCTCTCGGAACCATTAGCACAGATACGCAGTATTTT
TRBV30	TRBJ2-7	.	.	CAWSITDSYEQYF	TGTGCCTGGAGTATAACAGACAGCTACGAGCAGTACTTC
TRBV18	TRBJ1-2	.	.	CASSPSREGNYGYTF	TGTGCCAGCTCACCAAGCCGGGAAGGGAACTATGGCTACACCTTC
TRBV3-1	TRBJ1-2	.	.	CASSPKPPGGYGYTF	TGTGCCAGCAGCCCCAAGCCTCCCGGCGGCTATGGCTACACCTTC
TRBV11-1	TRBJ2-7	once	.	CASSLERASYEQYF	TGTGCCAGCAGCTTAGAGCGGGCCAGCTACGAGCAGTACTTC
TRBV20-1	TRBJ2-1	once	TRBD2	CSARKAGTKYNEQFF	TGCAGTGCTAGAAAGGCCGGGACTAAGTACAATGAGCAGTTCTTC
TRBV11-1	TRBJ2-5	few	TRBD2	CASSLGGDEETQYF	TGTGCCAGCAGCTTGGGAGGGGATGAAGAGACCCAGTACTTC
TRBV27	TRBJ2-5	.	TRBD2	CASSSTRLAGVETQYF	TGTGCCAGCAGTTCAACTCGACTAGCGGGAGTGGAGACCCAGTACTTC
TRBV20-1	TRBJ1-4	.	.	CSASAGGAHEKLFF	TGCAGTGCCTCAGCTGGGGGGGCGCATGAAAAACTGTTTTTT
TRBV28	TRBJ2-1	.	.	CASSLDHQGPLYNEQFF	TGTGCCAGCAGTTTAGATCACCAGGGACCCCTTTACAATGAGCAGTTCTTC
TRBV6-5	TRBJ1-2	.	TRBD1	CASSYRQGASGYTF	TGTGCCAGCAGTTACCGTCAGGGGGCGAGTGGCTACACCTTC
TRBV29-1	TRBJ1-3	.	.	CSAGGIGRSSGNTIYF	TGCAGCGCCGGGGGCATCGGACGGAGCTCTGGAAACACCATATATTTT